The 6 T cell receptor beta chains presented below share a single source sample, sequenced in a study of cytomegalovirus exposure and HLA in healthy donors. 13 Jbeta primers and 60 Vbeta primers were used for the PCR. TCRdb's copy holds only in-frame clones and misses some; the assay was immunoSEQ multiplex PCR. The table lists about 160,000 clones, 60% to 85% of them singletons, with about 1.4% in the top ten. Sequencing was done on a sample of PBMCs. Source of these receptors: a woman aged 25 to 39 in good health and CMV-seronegative.

The V and J genes are TRBV7-9 and TRBJ2-1; 8 nucleotides line up with TRBD2. The CDR3 sequence is 15 residues long. The V gene end was trimmed by 7 bases and the J gene end by 6 bases; junction bases not matched to a gene: 11. Germline V gives CDR1 SEHNR, CDR2 FQNEAQ (reference sequence). CDR3 coding DNA: TGTGCCAGCATCCCAGGCGGTAGCGGGGTCAATGAGCAGTTCTTC. Amino acids: CASIPGGSGVNEQFF.

DNA of the CDR3: TGTGCCAGCTCACCACCGACAGGGTGGAGGACTGAAGCTTTCTTT. Protein: CASSPPTGWRTEAFF. The chain carries TRBV18 and TRBJ1-1, with TRBD1 identical over 7 bases. The germline gives CDR1 KGHSH, CDR2 LQKENI. The J segment lost 5 bases and the V segment lost 0 bases, leaving 6 bases of the junction unmatched. The CDR3 is made up of 15 amino acids.

The V gene is TRBV5-4, the J gene TRBJ1-1; 7 nucleotides line up with TRBD1. Germline values: CDR1 SGHNT, CDR2 YYREEE (reference sequence). This CDR3 contains 15 residues. Trimming took 0 bases from V and 5 from J; bases not matched to a gene: 7. The CDR3 spells CASSLARQGKTEAFF. Written as DNA, the CDR3 is TGTGCCAGCAGCTTGGCTCGACAGGGAAAGACTGAAGCTTTCTTT. Complete variable domain (other parts from reference TRBV5-4 and TRBJ1-1): ETGVTQSPTHLIKTRGQQVTLRCSSQSGHNTVSWYQQALGQGPQFIFQYYREEENGRGNFPPRFSGLQFPNYSSELNVNALELDDSALYLCASSLARQGKTEAFFGQGTRLTVV.

This chain links TRBV19 with TRBJ2-1; 8 bases agree with TRBD1. CDR1 is LNHDA and CDR2 is SQIVND in the germline V gene (reference sequence). With V trimmed by 3 bases and J by 8 bases, 9 bases remained unmatched. The CDR3 has 15 residues. The CDR3 DNA is TGTGCCAGTAGTATCGTCGGGACAGGAAAACATGAGCAGTTCTTC. Encoded protein: CASSIVGTGKHEQFF. Supplemented by reference TRBV19 and TRBJ2-1, the full variable domain reads DGGITQSPKYLFRKEGQNVTLSCEQNLNHDAMYWYRQDPGQGLRLIYYSQIVNDFQKGDIAEGYSVSREKKESFPLTVTSAQKNPTAFYLCASSIVGTGKHEQFFGPGTRLTVL.

As DNA, the CDR3 is TGTGCCAGCAGACCTAGCGGGGGGAAATCCTACAATGAGCAGTTCTTC. Protein sequence: CASRPSGGKSYNEQFF. V usage is TRBV6-6 and J usage is TRBJ2-1; 11 nucleotides match TRBD2. The CDR3 spans 16 residues. V was clipped by 6 bases and J by 1 base; unmatched bases: 5. Germline values: CDR1 MNHNY, CDR2 SVGAGI (reference sequence).

This clone was recorded only once. The CDR3 DNA reads TGCGCCAGCAGCTTGGCCTTCGAGACCCAGTACTTC. Translated: CASSLAFETQYF. V is TRBV5-1 and J is TRBJ2-5; D is undetermined. The CDR3 totals 12 residues. V lost 0 bases to trimming and J lost 5 bases, with 5 bases between them. CDR1 and CDR2 from the germline V gene are SGHRS and YFSETQ.